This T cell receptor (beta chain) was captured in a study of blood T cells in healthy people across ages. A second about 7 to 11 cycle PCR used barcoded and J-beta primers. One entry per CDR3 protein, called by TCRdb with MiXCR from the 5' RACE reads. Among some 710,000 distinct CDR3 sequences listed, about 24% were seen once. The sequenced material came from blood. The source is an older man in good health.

This CDR3 reads CASTLRVGGNTEAFF. CDR3 nucleotides: TGTGCCAGCACTCTCCGGGTTGGGGGGAACACTGAAGCTTTCTTT. V and J are TRBV28 and TRBJ1-1; TRBD1 is a possible D gene (5 bases). V lost 7 bases, J lost 1 base, and 16 bases lay in between. The CDR3 totals 15 residues. Germline assignment: CDR1 MDHEN and CDR2 SYDVKM.